In this sample, the clone carrying this TCR beta chain turned up a few times. Antigen: not known. Germline V gene data show CDR1 as MGHDK and CDR2 as SYGVNS. CDR3 size: 14 residues. The junction had 11 bases not matched to a gene; V was cut back by 6 bases and J by 6 bases. The source of the sample is a study of cytomegalovirus exposure and HLA in healthy donors. Study outcomes and limitations: Through in vitro validation, a few CMV-associated chains were shown to be specific for CMV antigens. In a later analysis, common viral pathogens appeared linked to several of the most significant clusters.

PCR primers comprised 60 Vbeta and 13 Jbeta primers. The data were produced by immunoSEQ multiplex PCR, yet TCRdb's version contains in-frame clones alone and is incomplete. The sample has roughly 130,000 clones, roughly 82% seen once; the top ten hold almost 3%. This chain connects TRBV25-1 to TRBJ2-7; 7 bases fit TRBD1. The TCR comes from a woman aged 18 to 35 in good health and CMV-seropositive. Sequencing was performed on PBMCs. The CDR3 nucleotides are TGTGCCAGCAGCCCGTCAGGGGGTCAGGGCGAGCAGTACTTC. It codes for CASSPSGGQGEQYF.